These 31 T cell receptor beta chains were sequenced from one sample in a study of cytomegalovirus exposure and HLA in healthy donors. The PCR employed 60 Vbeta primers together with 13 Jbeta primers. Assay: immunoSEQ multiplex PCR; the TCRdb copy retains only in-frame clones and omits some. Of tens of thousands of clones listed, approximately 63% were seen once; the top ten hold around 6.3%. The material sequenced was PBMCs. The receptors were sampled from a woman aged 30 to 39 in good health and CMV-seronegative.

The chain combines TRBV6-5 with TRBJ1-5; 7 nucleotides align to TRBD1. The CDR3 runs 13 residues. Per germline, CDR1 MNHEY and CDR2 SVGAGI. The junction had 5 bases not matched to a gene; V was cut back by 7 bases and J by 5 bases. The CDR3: CASKGAGDQPQHF. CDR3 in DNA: TGTGCCAGCAAGGGGGCAGGGGATCAGCCCCAGCATTTT.

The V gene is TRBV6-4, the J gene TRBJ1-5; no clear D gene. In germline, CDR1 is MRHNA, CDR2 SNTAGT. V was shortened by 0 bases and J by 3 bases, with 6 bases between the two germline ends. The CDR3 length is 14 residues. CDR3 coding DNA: TGTGCCAGCAGTGACTCAATAGACAATCAGCCCCAGCATTTT. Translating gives CASSDSIDNQPQHF.

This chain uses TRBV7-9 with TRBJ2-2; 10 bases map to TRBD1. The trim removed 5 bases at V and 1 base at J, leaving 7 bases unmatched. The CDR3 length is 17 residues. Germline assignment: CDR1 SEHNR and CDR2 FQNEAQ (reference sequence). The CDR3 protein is CASSPRQGAQNTGELFF. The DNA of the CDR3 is TGTGCCAGCAGCCCCCGACAGGGGGCCCAGAACACCGGGGAGCTGTTTTTT.

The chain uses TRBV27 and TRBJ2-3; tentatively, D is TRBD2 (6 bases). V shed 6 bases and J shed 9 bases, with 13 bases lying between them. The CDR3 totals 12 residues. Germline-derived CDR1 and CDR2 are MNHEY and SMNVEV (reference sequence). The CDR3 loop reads CASRTTSLTQYF. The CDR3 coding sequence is TGTGCCAGCAGGACGACTAGTTTGACGCAGTATTTT.

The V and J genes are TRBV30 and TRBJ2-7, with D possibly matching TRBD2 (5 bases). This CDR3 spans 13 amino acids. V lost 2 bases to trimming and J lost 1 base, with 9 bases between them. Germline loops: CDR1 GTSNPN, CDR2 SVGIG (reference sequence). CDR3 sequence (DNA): TGTGCCTGGAGTTACTCGGGGTCCTACGAGCAGTACTTC. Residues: CAWSYSGSYEQYF.

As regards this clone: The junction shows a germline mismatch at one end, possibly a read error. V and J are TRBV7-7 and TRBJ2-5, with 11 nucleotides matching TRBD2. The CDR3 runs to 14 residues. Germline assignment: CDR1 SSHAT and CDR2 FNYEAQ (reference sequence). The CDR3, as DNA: TGTGCCAGCAGCCTAGCGGGGGGACAAGAGACCCAGTACTTC. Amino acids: CASSLAGGQETQYF. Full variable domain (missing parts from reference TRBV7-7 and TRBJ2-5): GAGVSQSPRYKVTKRGQDVTLRCDPISSHATLYWYQQALGQGPEFLTYFNYEAQPDKSGLPSDRFSAERPEGSISTLTIQRTEQRDSAMYRCASSLAGGQETQYFGPGTRLLVL.

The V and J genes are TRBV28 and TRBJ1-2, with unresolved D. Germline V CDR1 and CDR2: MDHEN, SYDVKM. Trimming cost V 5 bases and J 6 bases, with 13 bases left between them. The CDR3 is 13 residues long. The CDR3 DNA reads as TGTGCCAGCAGTCCCGGGTCCTCAAATGGCTACACCTTC. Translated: CASSPGSSNGYTF.

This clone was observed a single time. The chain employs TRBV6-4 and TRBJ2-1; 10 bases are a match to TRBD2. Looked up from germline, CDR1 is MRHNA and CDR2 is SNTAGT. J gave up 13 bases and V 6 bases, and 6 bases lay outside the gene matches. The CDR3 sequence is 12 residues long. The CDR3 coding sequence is TGTGCCAGCAGCCGAGCGGGGGGGCGACAGTTCTTC. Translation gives CASSRAGGRQFF.

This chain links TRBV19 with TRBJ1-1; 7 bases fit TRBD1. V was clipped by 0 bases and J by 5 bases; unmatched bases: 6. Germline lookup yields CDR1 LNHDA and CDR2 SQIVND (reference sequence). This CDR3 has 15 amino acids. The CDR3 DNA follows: TGTGCCAGTAGTATAGATCTTGAGGGGGCAACTGAAGCTTTCTTT. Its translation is CASSIDLEGATEAFF.

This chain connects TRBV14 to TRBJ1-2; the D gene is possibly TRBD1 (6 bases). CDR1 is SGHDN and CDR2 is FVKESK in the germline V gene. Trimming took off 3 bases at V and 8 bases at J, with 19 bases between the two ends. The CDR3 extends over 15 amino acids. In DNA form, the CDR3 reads TGTGCCAGCAGCCATGATGCCGGGGGGCGGAGGGGCTACACCTTC. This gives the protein CASSHDAGGRRGYTF.

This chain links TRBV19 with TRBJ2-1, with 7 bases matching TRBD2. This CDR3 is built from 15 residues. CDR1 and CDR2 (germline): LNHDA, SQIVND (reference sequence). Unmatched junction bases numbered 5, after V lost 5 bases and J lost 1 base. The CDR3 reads CASSLGGLSYNEQFF. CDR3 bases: TGTGCCAGTAGTCTTGGGGGACTATCCTACAATGAGCAGTTCTTC.

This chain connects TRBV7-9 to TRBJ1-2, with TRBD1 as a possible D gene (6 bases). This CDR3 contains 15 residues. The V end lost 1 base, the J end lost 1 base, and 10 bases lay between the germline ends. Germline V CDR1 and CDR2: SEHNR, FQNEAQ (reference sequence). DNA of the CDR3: TGTGCCAGCAGCTTAGACCAGGGGTATAACTATGGCTACACCTTC. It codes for CASSLDQGYNYGYTF. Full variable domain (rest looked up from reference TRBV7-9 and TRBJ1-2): DTGVSQNPRHKITKRGQNVTFRCDPISEHNRLYWYRQTLGQGPEFLTYFQNEAQLEKSRLLSDRFSAERPKGSFSTLEIQRTEQGDSAMYLCASSLDQGYNYGYTFGSGTRLTVV.

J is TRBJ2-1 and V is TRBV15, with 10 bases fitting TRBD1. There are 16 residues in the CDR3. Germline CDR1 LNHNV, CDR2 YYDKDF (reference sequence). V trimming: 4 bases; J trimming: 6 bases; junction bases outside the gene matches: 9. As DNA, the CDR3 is TGTGCCACCAGCACCTACCGACAGGGGGCGCGCAATGAGCAGTTCTTC. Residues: CATSTYRQGARNEQFF.

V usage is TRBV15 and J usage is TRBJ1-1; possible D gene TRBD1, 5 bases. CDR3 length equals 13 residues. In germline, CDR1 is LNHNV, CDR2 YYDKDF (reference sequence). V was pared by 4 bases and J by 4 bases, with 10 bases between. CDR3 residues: CATSTLGGTEAFF. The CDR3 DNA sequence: TGTGCCACCAGCACCCTGGGGGGCACTGAAGCTTTCTTT.

The CDR3 loop reads CASSLGRDEQYF. In nucleotides, the CDR3 is TGTGCCAGCAGCTTGGGGAGAGACGAGCAGTACTTC. The chain recombines TRBV7-9 with TRBJ2-7; tentatively, D is TRBD2 (5 bases). V lost 3 bases and J 5 bases, leaving 8 bases between the germline ends. This CDR3 spans 12 amino acids. Germline V gives CDR1 SEHNR, CDR2 FQNEAQ (reference sequence).

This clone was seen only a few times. In DNA, the CDR3 is TGTGCTAGTGGTCTTGAGAGGGAACTGTTTTTT. Protein: CASGLERELFF. The genes are TRBV12-5 and TRBJ1-4; D call uncertain. V lost 5 bases, J lost 12 bases, and 10 bases lay in between. CDR1 LGHNT and CDR2 FRNRAP come from the germline V gene. This CDR3 region has 11 residues. Variable domain in full (rest from reference TRBV12-5 and TRBJ1-4): DARVTQTPRHKVTEMGQEVTMRCQPILGHNTVFWYRQTMMQGLELLAYFRNRAPLDDSGMPKDRFSAEMPDATLATLKIQPSEPRDSAVYFCASGLERELFFGSGTQLSVL.

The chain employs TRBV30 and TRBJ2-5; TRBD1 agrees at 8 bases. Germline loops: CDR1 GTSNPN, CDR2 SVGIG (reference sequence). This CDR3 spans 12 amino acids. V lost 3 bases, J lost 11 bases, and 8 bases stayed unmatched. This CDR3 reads CAWRDRAGKQYF. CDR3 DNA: TGTGCCTGGAGGGACAGGGCTGGGAAGCAGTACTTC.

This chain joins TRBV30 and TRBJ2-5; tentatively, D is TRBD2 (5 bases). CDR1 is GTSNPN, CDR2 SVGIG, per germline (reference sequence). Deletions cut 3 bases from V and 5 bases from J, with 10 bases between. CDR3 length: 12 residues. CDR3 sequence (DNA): TGTGCCTGGAGATGGGAGTCGGAGACCCAGTACTTC. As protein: CAWRWESETQYF.

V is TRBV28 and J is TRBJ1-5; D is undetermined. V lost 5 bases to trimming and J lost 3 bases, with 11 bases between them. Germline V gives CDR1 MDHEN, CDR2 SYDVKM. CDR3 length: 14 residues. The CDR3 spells CASSPGVDNQPQHF. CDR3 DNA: TGTGCCAGCAGTCCCGGGGTGGACAATCAGCCCCAGCATTTT.

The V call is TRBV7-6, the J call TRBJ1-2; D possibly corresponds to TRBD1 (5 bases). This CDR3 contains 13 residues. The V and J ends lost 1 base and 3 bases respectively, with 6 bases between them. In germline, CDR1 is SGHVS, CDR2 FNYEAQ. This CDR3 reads CASSLGQYYGYTF. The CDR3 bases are TGTGCCAGCAGCTTAGGACAGTACTATGGCTACACCTTC.

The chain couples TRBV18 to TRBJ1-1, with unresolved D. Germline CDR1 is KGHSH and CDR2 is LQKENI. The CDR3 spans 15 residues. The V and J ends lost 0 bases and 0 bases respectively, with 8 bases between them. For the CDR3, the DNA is TGTGCCAGCTCACCACCAGGAGTTATGAACACTGAAGCTTTCTTT. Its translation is CASSPPGVMNTEAFF.

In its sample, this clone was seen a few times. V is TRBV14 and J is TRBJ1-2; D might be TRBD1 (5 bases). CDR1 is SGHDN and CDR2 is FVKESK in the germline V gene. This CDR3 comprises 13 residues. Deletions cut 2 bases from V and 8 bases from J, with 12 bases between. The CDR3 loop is CASSQQSGLGYTF. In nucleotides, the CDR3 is TGTGCCAGCAGCCAACAGTCAGGGCTCGGCTACACCTTC.

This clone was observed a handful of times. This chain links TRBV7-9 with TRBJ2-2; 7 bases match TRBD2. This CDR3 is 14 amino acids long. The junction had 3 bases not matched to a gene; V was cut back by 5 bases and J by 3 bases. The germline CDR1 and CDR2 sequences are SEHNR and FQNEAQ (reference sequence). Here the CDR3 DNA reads TGTGCCAGCAGCCTGGGGAGGGACACCGGGGAGCTGTTTTTT. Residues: CASSLGRDTGELFF. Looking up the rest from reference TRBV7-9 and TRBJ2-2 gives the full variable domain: DTGVSQNPRHKITKRGQNVTFRCDPISEHNRLYWYRQTLGQGPEFLTYFQNEAQLEKSRLLSDRFSAERPKGSFSTLEIQRTEQGDSAMYLCASSLGRDTGELFFGEGSRLTVL.

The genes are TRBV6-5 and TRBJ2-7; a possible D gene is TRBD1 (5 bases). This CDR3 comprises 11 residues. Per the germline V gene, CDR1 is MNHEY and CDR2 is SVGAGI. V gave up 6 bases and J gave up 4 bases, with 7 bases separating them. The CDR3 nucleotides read TGTGCCAGCAGGGCAGGGTACGAGCAGTACTTC. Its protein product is CASRAGYEQYF.

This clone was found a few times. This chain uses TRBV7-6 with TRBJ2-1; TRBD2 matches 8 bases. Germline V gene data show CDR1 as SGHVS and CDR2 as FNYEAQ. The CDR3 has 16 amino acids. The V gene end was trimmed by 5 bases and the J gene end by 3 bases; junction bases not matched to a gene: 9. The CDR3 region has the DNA TGTGCCAGCAGCCCCCCCAGCGGGAGTGGCTACAATGAGCAGTTCTTC. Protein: CASSPPSGSGYNEQFF. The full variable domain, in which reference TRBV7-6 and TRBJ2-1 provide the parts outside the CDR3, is GAGVSQSPRYKVTKRGQDVALRCDPISGHVSLYWYRQALGQGPEFLTYFNYEAQQDKSGLPNDRFSAERPEGSISTLTIQRTEQRDSAMYRCASSPPSGSGYNEQFFGPGTRLTVL.

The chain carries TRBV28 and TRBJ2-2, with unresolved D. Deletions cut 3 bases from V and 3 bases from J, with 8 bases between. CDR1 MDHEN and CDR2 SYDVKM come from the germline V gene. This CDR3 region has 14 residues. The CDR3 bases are TGTGCCAGCAGTTTCCGGTTTTACACCGGGGAGCTGTTTTTT. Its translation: CASSFRFYTGELFF.

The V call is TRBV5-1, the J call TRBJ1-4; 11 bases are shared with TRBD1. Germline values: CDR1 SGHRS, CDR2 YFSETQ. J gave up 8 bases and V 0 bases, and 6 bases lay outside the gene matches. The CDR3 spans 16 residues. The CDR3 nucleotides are TGCGCCAGCAGCTTGGAAGGACAGGGGGCAGGGGAAAAACTGTTTTTT. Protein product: CASSLEGQGAGEKLFF.

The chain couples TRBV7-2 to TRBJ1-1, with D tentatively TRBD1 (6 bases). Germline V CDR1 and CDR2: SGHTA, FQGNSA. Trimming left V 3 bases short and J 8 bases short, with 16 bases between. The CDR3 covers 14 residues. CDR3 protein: CASSLGGAGTEAFF. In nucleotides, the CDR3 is TGTGCCAGCAGCTTGGGGGGGGCGGGAACAGAAGCTTTCTTT. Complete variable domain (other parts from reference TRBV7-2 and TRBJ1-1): GAGVSQSPSNKVTEKGKDVELRCDPISGHTALYWYRQSLGQGLEFLIYFQGNSAPDKSGLPSDRFSAERTGGSVSTLTIQRTQQEDSAVYLCASSLGGAGTEAFFGQGTRLTVV.

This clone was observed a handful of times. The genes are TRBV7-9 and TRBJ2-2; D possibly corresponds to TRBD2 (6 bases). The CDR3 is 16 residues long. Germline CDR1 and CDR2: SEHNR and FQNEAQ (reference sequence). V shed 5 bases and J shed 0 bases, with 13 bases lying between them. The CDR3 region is CASSTVGLSNTGELFF. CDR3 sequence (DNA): TGTGCCAGCAGCACAGTGGGACTCTCGAACACCGGGGAGCTGTTTTTT.

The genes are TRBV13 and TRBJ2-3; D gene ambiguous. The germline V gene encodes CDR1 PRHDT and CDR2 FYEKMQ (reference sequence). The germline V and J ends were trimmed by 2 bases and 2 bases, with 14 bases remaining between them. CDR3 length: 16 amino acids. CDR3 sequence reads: CASSLWNRYNTDTQYF. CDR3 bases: TGTGCCAGCAGCTTATGGAACAGATATAACACAGATACGCAGTATTTT. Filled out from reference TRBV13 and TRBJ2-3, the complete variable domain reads AAGVIQSPRHLIKEKRETATLKCYPIPRHDTVYWYQQGPGQDPQFLISFYEKMQSDKGSIPDRFSAQQFSDYHSELNMSSLELGDSALYFCASSLWNRYNTDTQYFGPGTRLTVL.

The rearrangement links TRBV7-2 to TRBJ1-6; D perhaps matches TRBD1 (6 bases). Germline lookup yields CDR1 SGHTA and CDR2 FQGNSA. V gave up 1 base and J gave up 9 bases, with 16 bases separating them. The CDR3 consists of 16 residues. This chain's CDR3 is CASSLVGDMGSSPLHF. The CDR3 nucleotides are TGTGCCAGCAGCTTAGTGGGGGACATGGGTAGTTCACCCCTCCACTTT. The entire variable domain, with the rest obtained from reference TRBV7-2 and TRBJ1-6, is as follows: GAGVSQSPSNKVTEKGKDVELRCDPISGHTALYWYRQSLGQGLEFLIYFQGNSAPDKSGLPSDRFSAERTGGSVSTLTIQRTQQEDSAVYLCASSLVGDMGSSPLHFGNGTRLTVT.